The clone carrying this T cell receptor (beta chain) was recorded at least ten times. The antigen is undetermined. This sample stems from a study of CD8 T cells in ankylosing spondylitis. Study results and limitations: There were earlier reports of some motif variants in reactive arthritis synovial fluid and blood. In peripheral blood, disease-linked CD8+ clones occurred at relatively low frequencies. For ankylosing spondylitis blood, a TCR beta motif of seven to nine highly homologous variants appeared characteristic. The authors reported significant enrichment of disease-linked clones in matched ankylosing spondylitis synovial fluid.

The CDR3 runs 15 residues. V shed 0 bases and J 5 bases; nucleotides not matched to a gene: 2. Germline-derived CDR1 and CDR2 are SGHNT and YYREEE (reference sequence). TCRdb reprocessed the 5' RACE reads via MiXCR and lists one record per CDR3 protein. The data contain approximately 60,000 distinct CDR3 sequences, 6.2% of them singletons. This chain joins TRBV5-4 and TRBJ2-1; the match to TRBD2 covers 10 bases. The specimen sequenced was synovial fluid, either unsorted or a sorted T cell fraction (not recorded which). The clonotype originates from a male donor with ankylosing spondylitis. The CDR3 region has the DNA TGTGCCAGCAGCTTGGGGACTAGCGGTAACAATGAGCAGTTCTTC. This encodes CASSLGTSGNNEQFF.